This entry concerns a single T cell receptor (beta chain). This sample stems from a study of blood T cell repertoires in COVID-19. As processed by the authors: The assay estimated nucleated cells by amplifying reference gene primers. The repertoire was sequenced with immunoSEQ multiplex PCR; TCRdb's copy has only in-frame clones and lacks some. Clone size and V and J calls were adopted from that table, with D and trimming inferred from the DNA. The sample has about 140,000 clones, approximately 85% seen once. The material sequenced was PBMCs or T cells enriched from blood (not recorded which). This TCR came from a woman between 50 and 59 years old with acute COVID-19.

The CDR3 sequence is CASQRRELGGELFF. DNA for the CDR3: TGTGCCAGCCAGAGGCGGGAATTGGGCGGGGAGCTGTTTTTT. The chain recombines TRBV5-4 with TRBJ2-2, with a tentative D call TRBD2 (6 bases). V lost 7 bases, J lost 7 bases, and 17 bases lay in between. CDR3 size: 14 residues. The germline CDR1 and CDR2 sequences are SGHNT and YYREEE (reference sequence).